This T cell receptor beta chain was captured by sequencing in a study of shared clonotypes between healthy human individuals. Looking at the study overall: CD4 naive cells filled three plates per donor, CD4 memory three, CD8 naive two and CD8 memory one.

The investigators split CD4+ cells into a CD45RA+ naive subset and a CD45RA-negative memory subset. Every immunoSEQ plate was one replicate of a subset's evenly spread DNA. The method was immunoSEQ multiplex PCR; TCRdb's version includes in-frame clones alone and lacks a portion of them. This sample has 780,000 or so clones, with roughly 72% found just once. This clone was counted between two and nine times. Trimming cost V 6 bases and J 4 bases; bases outside gene matches: 9. Germline V gene sequence: CDR1 MNHEY, CDR2 SVGAGI. The CDR3 loop spans 15 amino acids. The rearrangement links TRBV6-5 to TRBJ1-1; 9 bases match TRBD1. The sequenced sample was memory CD4+ T cells sorted from blood. As to subset: CD45RA-negative fraction. The clonotype originates from a woman aged 25 to 45 in good health. This CDR3 is CASSPSGTGFTEAFF. The CDR3 bases are TGTGCCAGCAGCCCGTCCGGGACAGGGTTCACTGAAGCTTTCTTT.